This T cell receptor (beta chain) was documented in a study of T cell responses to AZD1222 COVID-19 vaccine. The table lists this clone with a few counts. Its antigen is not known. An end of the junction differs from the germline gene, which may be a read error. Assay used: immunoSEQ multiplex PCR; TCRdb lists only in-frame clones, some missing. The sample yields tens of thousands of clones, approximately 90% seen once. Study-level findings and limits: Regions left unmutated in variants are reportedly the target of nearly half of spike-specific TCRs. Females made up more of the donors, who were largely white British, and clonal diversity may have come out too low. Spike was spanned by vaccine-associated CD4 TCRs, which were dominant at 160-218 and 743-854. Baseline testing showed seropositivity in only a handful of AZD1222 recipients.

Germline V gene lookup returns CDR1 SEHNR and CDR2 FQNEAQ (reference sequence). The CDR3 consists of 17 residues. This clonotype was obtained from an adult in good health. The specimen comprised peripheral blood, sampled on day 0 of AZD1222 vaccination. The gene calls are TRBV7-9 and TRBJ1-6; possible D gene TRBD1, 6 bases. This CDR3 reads CPSSPHDRKGPSSPLHF. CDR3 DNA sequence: TGTCCCAGCAGCCCCCACGACAGGAAGGGGCCGAGTTCACCCCTCCACTTT.